These 30 T cell receptor beta chains share one sample of origin, sequenced in a study of human T cells and chemical hapten exposure. A single record per CDR3 protein comes from TCRdb applying MiXCR to the RACE reads. The sample shows 30,000 to 40,000 distinct CDR3 sequences, 9.5% to 15% of them seen only once. Time point here: patch test 3, about 24 weeks after DPC sensitization. The treatment here: therapeutic diphenylcyclopropenone sensitization with weekly scalp DPC. From whole blood left unfractionated, total RNA was extracted. The sample consisted of whole blood, taken in connection with sensitization to the hapten diphenylcyclopropenone (DPC). Every receptor here comes from a woman aged 40 to 50 with alopecia areata. Some clones in this sample may be carry-over from other donors' samples.

This clonotype was found many times. The genes are TRBV20-1 and TRBJ2-1; no clear D gene. This CDR3 is 15 amino acids long. Germline CDR1 DFQATT, CDR2 SNEGSKA (reference sequence). Trimming took 5 bases from V and 6 from J, leaving 20 bases between them. CDR3 residues: CSAPDGPVAFNEQFF. The DNA for the CDR3 is TGCAGTGCTCCAGACGGACCTGTGGCGTTCAATGAGCAGTTCTTC.

In its sample, this clonotype was seen a few times. The DNA for the CDR3 is TGTGCCAGCAGCCGGACTAGCGGGAGTTTCCATGAGCAGTTCTTC. Its translation is CASSRTSGSFHEQFF. This rearrangement joins TRBV7-3 to TRBJ2-1; 13 bases align to TRBD2. Trimming at V came to 5 bases and at J to 8 bases, leaving 6 bases not matched to a gene. Germline V gene sequence: CDR1 SGHTA, CDR2 FQGTGA. The CDR3 loop spans 15 amino acids. Full variable domain (outside the CDR3, taken from reference TRBV7-3 and TRBJ2-1): GAGVSQTPSNKVTEKGKYVELRCDPISGHTALYWYRQSLGQGPEFLIYFQGTGAADDSGLPNDRFFAVRPEGSVSTLKIQRTERGDSAVYLCASSRTSGSFHEQFFGPGTRLTVL.

The chain carries TRBV11-3 and TRBJ1-2; 8 bases match TRBD1. Germline CDR1 is SGHNT and CDR2 is YENEEA. This CDR3 region has 13 residues. V lost 8 bases, J lost 3 bases, and 5 bases stayed unmatched. The DNA for the CDR3 is TGTGCCAGCGGACAGGGAGGTGACTATGGCTACACCTTC. Translating gives CASGQGGDYGYTF.

This clonotype was observed at least ten times. J is TRBJ1-1 and V is TRBV4-2; D is unresolved. From germline, CDR1 is LGHNA and CDR2 YNFKEQ. The CDR3 loop spans 14 amino acids. Between the trimmed V and J ends, which lost 5 bases and 2 bases, there was a span of 12 bases. CDR3 region: CASSLRRSNTEAFF. In DNA, the CDR3 is TGTGCCAGCAGCTTACGGCGGAGCAACACTGAAGCTTTCTTT.

This clonotype was seen at least ten times. The V gene is TRBV6-1, the J gene TRBJ2-3, with D possibly being TRBD2 (6 bases). The CDR3 totals 15 residues. CDR1 and CDR2 (germline): MNHNS, SASEGT. The germline V and J ends were trimmed by 6 bases and 0 bases, with 13 bases remaining between them. CDR3 region: CASRDILASTDTQYF. Written as DNA, the CDR3 is TGTGCCAGCAGAGACATACTAGCTAGCACAGATACGCAGTATTTT.

This chain joins TRBV28 and TRBJ2-1, with D unclear. Per germline, CDR1 MDHEN and CDR2 SYDVKM. Trimming cost V 5 bases and J 8 bases, with 7 bases left between them. This CDR3 contains 11 residues. CDR3 sequence (DNA): TGTGCCAGCAGTCTCGGGTATGAGCAGTTCTTC. Protein sequence: CASSLGYEQFF.

The J gene is TRBJ2-7, the V gene TRBV27, with D possibly matching TRBD1 (5 bases). The ends were cut back, 8 bases at V and 2 bases at J, with 16 bases in the middle. The CDR3 runs to 14 residues. Germline V gene data show CDR1 as MNHEY and CDR2 as SMNVEV (reference sequence). CDR3 nucleotide sequence: TGTGCCAGCCATAAGGGGCCACCCGCCTACGAGCAGTACTTC. Its translation is CASHKGPPAYEQYF.

This clonotype was recorded many times. V is TRBV7-8 and J is TRBJ1-1; 8 bases map to TRBD1. This CDR3 has 15 residues. Germline lookup yields CDR1 SGHVS and CDR2 FQNEAQ. The ends lost 3 bases at V and 1 base at J; junction bases unmatched: 4. The CDR3 is CASSFRQGPNTEAFF. The CDR3 DNA follows: TGTGCCAGCAGCTTCCGACAGGGGCCGAACACTGAAGCTTTCTTT.

In this sample, this clonotype turned up many times. The J gene is TRBJ2-7, the V gene TRBV18, with D tentatively TRBD2 (6 bases). Trimming took off 4 bases at V and 0 bases at J, with 10 bases between the two ends. CDR1 and CDR2 (germline): KGHSH, LQKENI. CDR3 length equals 14 residues. This CDR3 is CASSRAGSSYEQYF. The CDR3 DNA reads as TGTGCCAGCTCACGGGCCGGGAGCTCCTACGAGCAGTACTTC.

This clonotype was seen a handful of times. The rearrangement uses TRBV28 and TRBJ2-3; D is perhaps TRBD2 (6 bases). The CDR3 spans 15 residues. Germline CDR1 and CDR2: MDHEN and SYDVKM. The V end lost 4 bases, the J end lost 1 base, and 12 bases lay between the germline ends. Here the CDR3 DNA reads TGTGCCAGCAGTTCTCTAGCGACTCGCACAGATACGCAGTATTTT. It translates to CASSSLATRTDTQYF.

This clonotype was detected many times. The rearrangement links TRBV2 to TRBJ1-6; no definite D call. The CDR3 contains 13 residues. Per the germline V gene, CDR1 is SNHLY and CDR2 is FYNNEI. V gave up 10 bases and J gave up 9 bases, with 16 bases separating them. The CDR3 region has the DNA TGTGCCACCTGTAGGGTCCCAGGTTCACCCCTCCACTTT. Residues: CATCRVPGSPLHF.

There are a few counts of this clonotype. The chain combines TRBV28 with TRBJ1-2; 7 bases match TRBD1. This CDR3 is 13 amino acids long. Losses at the gene ends were 5 bases for V and 8 bases for J; bases not matched to a gene: 8. Germline lookup yields CDR1 MDHEN and CDR2 SYDVKM. The CDR3 loop reads CASSKTGARGYTF. CDR3 nucleotide sequence: TGTGCCAGCAGTAAAACAGGGGCGAGGGGCTACACCTTC.

At least ten counts were recorded for this clonotype. The rearrangement links TRBV28 to TRBJ2-7; D could derive from TRBD1 or TRBD2 (5 bases each). The germline V gene encodes CDR1 MDHEN and CDR2 SYDVKM. The CDR3 consists of 14 residues. The V end was cut by 8 bases, the J end by 2 bases, with 16 bases between. The CDR3 DNA is TGTGCCAGCGGACCCCGGGACCGTACCTACGAGCAGTACTTC. Its protein product is CASGPRDRTYEQYF.

This clonotype was observed a few times. V gene TRBV9 combines with J gene TRBJ2-1; 7 bases match TRBD2. The germline V gene has CDR1 SGDLS and CDR2 YYNGEE. V shed 4 bases and J 5 bases; nucleotides not matched to a gene: 3. This CDR3 has 13 amino acids. The CDR3 nucleotides are TGTGCCAGCAGCTGGCTAGCGGACAATGAGCAGTTCTTC. This encodes CASSWLADNEQFF.

This clonotype has just a few counts. The chain is built from TRBV7-9 and TRBJ2-5; tentatively, D is TRBD2 (6 bases). The length of the CDR3 is 15 residues. Germline CDR1 and CDR2: SEHNR and FQNEAQ (reference sequence). The ends were cut back, 5 bases at V and 1 base at J, with 14 bases in the middle. The CDR3: CASSPPGLTQETQYF. The CDR3 nucleotides read TGTGCCAGCAGCCCCCCGGGACTCACCCAAGAGACCCAGTACTTC.

This clonotype has a count of ten or more. The V call is TRBV29-1, the J call TRBJ2-1; 7 bases are a match to TRBD1. The V segment lost 0 bases and the J segment 9 bases; nucleotides outside the gene matches: 14. Germline CDR1 reads SQVTM; CDR2 reads ANQGSEA. The CDR3 spans 16 residues. The CDR3 region is CSVEDYGQDLTSEQFF. In DNA form, the CDR3 reads TGCAGCGTTGAAGACTACGGACAGGACCTGACAAGTGAGCAGTTCTTC.

This clonotype was observed a handful of times. The chain links TRBV20-1 to TRBJ2-3, with TRBD2 identical over 10 bases. The CDR3 has 16 amino acids. The V gene's germline CDR1 is DFQATT and CDR2 SNEGSKA (reference sequence). V lost 6 bases, J lost 2 bases, and 11 bases stayed unmatched. The CDR3 sequence is CSASGASGGNTDTQYF. The CDR3 DNA follows: TGCAGTGCATCAGGGGCTAGCGGGGGAAACACAGATACGCAGTATTTT.

The genes are TRBV4-1 and TRBJ2-3, with D perhaps matching TRBD1 or TRBD2 (5 bases each). Germline V CDR1 and CDR2: MGHRA, YSYEKL. V was cut by 4 bases and J by 5 bases, with 16 bases left in between. There are 15 residues in the CDR3. In DNA, the CDR3 is TGCGCCAGCAGCCTACCGGGGCAAGTCATAGATACGCAGTATTTT. This sequence encodes CASSLPGQVIDTQYF.

In this sample, this clonotype turned up many times. The V gene is TRBV28, the J gene TRBJ1-4, with 7 nucleotides matching TRBD1. The CDR3 is 12 amino acids. J gave up 9 bases and V 5 bases, and 3 bases lay outside the gene matches. Germline V lookup: CDR1 MDHEN, CDR2 SYDVKM. This chain's CDR3 is CASSMTGKKLFF. In DNA, the CDR3 is TGTGCCAGCAGTATGACAGGGAAAAAACTGTTTTTT.

This clonotype was observed a handful of times. The DNA of the CDR3 is TGTGCCAGCAGTTTATTCGGGCAAGGCCCTTTGGCCCTCCACTTT. It translates to CASSLFGQGPLALHF. The rearrangement uses TRBV28 and TRBJ1-6, with D unresolved. With 1 base removed from V and 14 bases from J, the gap between germline ends came to 18 bases. The CDR3 runs to 15 residues. Germline assignment: CDR1 MDHEN and CDR2 SYDVKM.

This clonotype was recorded a few times. The chain employs TRBV28 and TRBJ2-7; D not certain. Germline CDR1 and CDR2: MDHEN and SYDVKM. The CDR3 covers 15 residues. The V gene lost 5 bases and the J gene lost 2 bases, with 16 bases spanning the gap. This chain's CDR3 is CASSHSRRGAYEQYF. The CDR3 DNA is TGTGCCAGCAGTCACAGCCGACGAGGAGCCTACGAGCAGTACTTC.

This clonotype was observed a few times. J is TRBJ2-5 and V is TRBV20-1; 7 positions match TRBD1. The length of the CDR3 is 15 residues. Germline loops: CDR1 DFQATT, CDR2 SNEGSKA (reference sequence). Trimming cost V 3 bases and J 1 base; bases outside gene matches: 8. Here the CDR3 reads CSARGARGSQETQYF. Written as DNA, the CDR3 is TGCAGTGCTAGGGGCGCCAGGGGGAGCCAAGAGACCCAGTACTTC.

Turning to this clonotype: The junction differs from germline at one of its ends, possibly a read error. This chain uses TRBV2 with TRBJ2-2; D may be TRBD1 or TRBD2 (5 bases each). This CDR3 has 14 amino acids. CDR1 and CDR2 (germline): SNHLY, FYNNEI. The CDR3 spells CTSSGQANTGELFF. DNA of the CDR3: TGTACCAGCAGCGGACAAGCGAACACCGGGGAGCTGTTTTTT.

CDR3 sequence: CASIGGGSYNSPLHF. CDR3 nucleotides: TGTGCCAGCATAGGAGGTGGTTCCTATAATTCACCCCTCCACTTT. The chain uses TRBV28 and TRBJ1-6; D not resolved. This CDR3 has 15 amino acids. From germline, CDR1 is MDHEN and CDR2 SYDVKM. Trimming took 7 bases from V and 1 from J, leaving 11 bases between them.

Only a few counts were recorded for this clonotype. V and J are TRBV11-1 and TRBJ2-7, with D possibly TRBD1 on 5 matching bases. The CDR3 is 15 amino acids. V lost 6 bases, J lost 3 bases, and 18 bases lay in between. Germline lookup yields CDR1 SGHAT and CDR2 FQDESV (reference sequence). The CDR3 coding sequence is TGTGCCAGCAGTCCAGGCCTTGGGGCGGACTACGAGCAGTACTTC. It is translated as CASSPGLGADYEQYF.

The chain joins TRBV29-1 to TRBJ2-3; 9 bases are shared with TRBD2. This CDR3 region has 12 residues. V shed 6 bases, J shed 3 bases, and the junction held 1 base outside the gene matches. Germline assignment: CDR1 SQVTM and CDR2 ANQGSEA. The DNA of the CDR3 is TGCAGCGTCCTAGCGGGGACAGATACGCAGTATTTT. Its protein is CSVLAGTDTQYF.

This clonotype has a count of ten or more. The chain combines TRBV7-2 with TRBJ2-3, with 9 bases matching TRBD2. This CDR3 region has 16 residues. From germline, CDR1 is SGHTA and CDR2 FQGNSA. J lost 7 bases, V lost 0 bases, and 8 bases had no gene match. The CDR3 nucleotides read TGTGCCAGCAGCTTAGCTATGTCTAGCGGGGTGAATACGCAGTATTTT. Its translation is CASSLAMSSGVNTQYF.

This clonotype appeared a few times. This chain links TRBV7-9 with TRBJ2-1; maybe TRBD2 (5 bases). CDR3 size: 14 residues. The germline gives CDR1 SEHNR, CDR2 FQNEAQ (reference sequence). V lost 1 base to trimming and J lost 8 bases, with 12 bases between them. The CDR3 loop reads CASSLGGLAYEQFF. CDR3 in DNA: TGTGCCAGCAGCTTAGGGGGATTAGCGTATGAGCAGTTCTTC.

This clonotype has more than one count but fewer than ten. The chain combines TRBV6-5 with TRBJ2-7; 10 bases are shared with TRBD1. CDR1 is MNHEY, CDR2 SVGAGI, per germline. V shed 5 bases, J shed 4 bases, and the junction held 5 bases outside the gene matches. The CDR3 spans 14 residues. The CDR3 DNA sequence: TGTGCCAGCAGTCGGGACAGGGGTCGGTACGAGCAGTACTTC. Protein sequence: CASSRDRGRYEQYF.

This clonotype was counted at least ten times. This sequence joins TRBV7-2 and TRBJ2-5; D may be TRBD1 or TRBD2 (6 bases each). Trimming took 7 bases from V and 2 from J, leaving 20 bases between them. The V gene's germline CDR1 is SGHTA and CDR2 FQGNSA. The CDR3 runs 16 residues. The CDR3 here is CASKGGRGDYQETQYF. CDR3 DNA: TGTGCCAGCAAGGGGGGCAGGGGCGACTATCAAGAGACCCAGTACTTC.